A single sample is the source of the 6 T cell receptor beta chains below, sequenced in a study of response to subunit inactivated influenza vaccine. TCRdb passed the RT-PCR reads through MiXCR, listing each CDR3 protein once. This sample has some 500,000 distinct CDR3 sequences, with under 15% found just once. Sequenced here: PBMCs from blood, sampled 35 to 45 days after vaccination. These receptors were taken from a man between 45 and 60 years old who received an inactivated influenza vaccine.

This clonotype came up a few times. The J gene is TRBJ2-2, the V gene TRBV6-5; D call uncertain. CDR1 MNHEY and CDR2 SVGAGI come from the germline V gene. The CDR3 spans 13 residues. The germline V and J ends were trimmed by 3 bases and 3 bases, with 5 bases remaining between them. The CDR3 loop is CASSYDDTGELFF. CDR3 DNA sequence: TGTGCCAGCAGTTATGATGACACCGGGGAGCTGTTTTTT.

This clonotype has at least ten counts. The chain joins TRBV29-1 to TRBJ2-2; D uncertain. Trimming stripped 3 bases from V and 2 bases from J, with 10 bases between. The germline gives CDR1 SQVTM, CDR2 ANQGSEA. CDR3 length equals 14 residues. The CDR3, as DNA: TGCAGCGTTGACCTCGCAGGAAACACCGGGGAGCTGTTTTTT. Its protein product is CSVDLAGNTGELFF.

As for this clonotype: This may be a read error, as it is one base from a much larger clone. This sequence joins TRBV28 and TRBJ2-1, with D uncertain. The CDR3 has 13 amino acids. CDR1 and CDR2 from the germline V gene are MDHEN and SYDVKM. V gave up 3 bases and J gave up 4 bases, with 7 bases separating them. The CDR3: CASSFGVYNEQFF. CDR3 DNA sequence: TGTGCCAGCAGTTTCGGAGTTTACAATGAGCAGTTCTTC.

This clonotype was picked up a small number of times. The chain uses TRBV20-1 and TRBJ1-5, with D possibly being TRBD1 (5 bases). The germline CDR1 and CDR2 sequences are DFQATT and SNEGSKA (reference sequence). The CDR3 runs 14 residues. V shed 0 bases and J shed 3 bases, with 9 bases lying between them. CDR3 in amino acids: CSARDGAANQPQHF. CDR3 coding DNA: TGCAGTGCTAGAGATGGGGCAGCCAATCAGCCCCAGCATTTT.

This clonotype was observed a handful of times. This chain links TRBV6-1 with TRBJ2-4; TRBD2 aligns across 7 bases. The CDR3 totals 14 residues. The V gene end was trimmed by 8 bases and the J gene end by 0 bases; junction bases not matched to a gene: 4. Looked up from germline, CDR1 is MNHNS and CDR2 is SASEGT. CDR3 sequence (DNA): TGTGCCAGCTTGACGGGAGGAGCCAAAAACATTCAGTACTTC. Protein: CASLTGGAKNIQYF.

The rearrangement uses TRBV12-3 or TRBV12-4 and TRBJ1-1; TRBD1 matches 8 bases. This CDR3 is 13 amino acids long. The ends lost 3 bases at V and 6 bases at J; junction bases unmatched: 3. The DNA for the CDR3 is TGTGCCAGCAGTTTCGGACAGGGCGCTGAAGCTTTCTTT. Its protein is CASSFGQGAEAFF.